Reported below is one TCR beta chain. Its recognized antigen is unknown. It has no much larger one-base neighbor in the sample; base qualities were not kept. The data belong to a study of cytomegalovirus exposure and HLA in healthy donors (dated by TCRdb to about 2017). The study in broad terms: According to a later analysis, the roughly 120 validation repertoires were produced on the same platform as the 700 or so repertoires of the first cohort. The study aimed to test whether signatures of past pathogen exposure could be identified by cataloging public T cell receptors. Along with the roughly 610-subject first cohort, a separate validation cohort of around 120 different subjects was used. High-throughput TCR immunosequencing, statistical association of individual TCRs with disease status, and machine learning were combined to predict cytomegalovirus infection status.

The library relied on the immunoSEQ multiplex PCR assay. The original methods were these. A statistical classification framework was built to diagnose cytomegalovirus status from the catalog of TCR beta chain sequences. TCRdb took over this immuneACCESS table, retaining in-frame rearrangements with V and J assigned. Such tables are incomplete; in checked studies, under half of the missing clones stem from an unresolved V gene, and the remainder is unexplained. V and J calls and clone size are those listed in that table; D and trimming were worked out from the DNA. The sample contains 100,000 to 150,000 clones, more than 95% of them found a single time. The top ten hold about 1.8% of the sample. Donors formed part of the validation cohort, which comprised 120 subjects and was distinct from the first cohort of several hundred subjects. General findings and caveats noted by the study authors: Most TCR sequences were observed very rarely across donors, whereas some public TCRs were present in many individuals. In vitro tests confirmed that a few of the cytomegalovirus-associated TCR beta chains recognize cytomegalovirus antigens. In both the original and validation cohorts, the classifier was reported to diagnose cytomegalovirus status with high specificity and sensitivity. In the study, approximately 160 TCR beta chains were listed as associated with cytomegalovirus. Of the cluster scores, approximately 95% were above 0 in a later analysis, which found that TCRs clustered in the first cohort also tended to co-occur in the 95 to 150 validation repertoires. A later analysis had no HLA typing for the validation cohort, so co-occurrence there was scored across all 130 or so repertoires. The authors suggested that the approach could potentially be generalized to other disease states and immunological phenotypes.

V lost 0 bases and J lost 5 bases, and the count of bases not matched to a germline gene is 6. There are 16 amino acids in the CDR3, from cysteine to phenylalanine inclusive. Just the 48-base CDR3 DNA is kept, in frame starting at base 1. CDR1 and CDR2, per the germline V gene, are SGHRS and YFSETQ. The sequence joins TRBV5-1 to TRBJ2-1; 9 central bases correspond to TRBD2. The receptor was isolated from a man younger than 35 in good health and CMV-seronegative. The sample consisted of PBMCs. The DNA sequence follows: TGCGCCAGCAGCTTGGGGCGGACTAGCGTCCACAATGAGCAGTTCTTC. Its protein product is CASSLGRTSVHNEQFF.